This T cell receptor beta chain was captured by sequencing in a study of identifying expanded T cells in peripheral blood. TCRdb's copy holds only in-frame clones and misses some; the assay was immunoSEQ multiplex PCR. The repertoire has over 85,000 clones, around 89% of them found once; the top ten carry 12% to 15%. Whole-study findings and limits: Around 1.2 clones differed between technical replicates, versus around 16 and 19 over time. Variance in clone template counts between roughly 2-week samples significantly increased with total template count across all healthy donors.

Germline V lookup: CDR1 KGHSH, CDR2 LQKENI. The CDR3 runs 13 residues. Deletions cut 3 bases from V and 4 bases from J, with 9 bases between. During the collection period, no donor immune events like infections were recorded. Worth noting for this clone: Its target is unknown.

The receptor's source is a person aged 18-69 years in good health. Sequencing was carried out using blood. The chain carries TRBV18 and TRBJ1-2; D remains unclear. CDR3 region: CASSPGQIYGYTF. CDR3 nucleotides: TGTGCCAGCTCACCCGGGCAGATCTATGGCTACACCTTC.